This T cell receptor beta chain stems from a study of Ad26.COV2.S vaccination and SARS-CoV-2 variants. The protocol was immunoSEQ multiplex PCR, while the TCRdb copy is restricted to in-frame clones and leaves out a portion. The sample records 350,000 to 500,000 clones, about 90% being singletons. Described treatment: 19 received Ad26.COV2.S at low or high dose, single or two shots; about 5 received placebo; per-sample allocation not given. Collection of samples fell on day 63 after the first vaccine or placebo injection. Findings of the study overall: Total T cell responses may have been underestimated by the TCR breadth and depth analyses.

For this clone: Its antigen is undetermined.

Germline CDR1 reads SGHAT; CDR2 reads FQNNGV. The length of the CDR3 is 12 residues. V was cut by 5 bases and J by 4 bases, with 8 bases left in between. Sample: peripheral blood, taken in a trial of Ad26.COV2.S vaccine versus placebo. The source is a person aged 18 to 59 who received the Ad26.COV2.S COVID-19 vaccine or a placebo. V is TRBV11-2 and J is TRBJ2-5; no firm D call. CDR3 in DNA: TGTGCCAGCAGCCTGAGACGAGAGACCCAGTACTTC. It translates to CASSLRRETQYF.